This entry concerns a single T cell receptor (beta chain). The data are from a study of identical twins. TCRdb re-called the 5' RACE reads through MiXCR, storing one row per CDR3 protein. This table holds hundreds of thousands of distinct CDR3 sequences, around an eighth found once. The CDR3 extends over 15 amino acids. V was pared by 3 bases and J by 4 bases, with 6 bases of the junction left unmatched. CDR1 SGHDN and CDR2 FVKESK come from the germline V gene. The same data also went into a second study, on yellow fever vaccine responses in identical twins. That source adds: Reportedly, the response of twins' T cells to the vaccine seemed partly convergent, partly personalized.

The rearrangement uses TRBV14 and TRBJ2-7; 10 bases are a match to TRBD1. The clonotype comes from a woman aged 18-29 years in good health. Sequenced: PBMCs. This CDR3 reads CASSQRQGARYEQYV. The CDR3 region has the DNA TGTGCCAGCAGCCAGAGACAGGGGGCAAGGTACGAGCAGTACGTC.